These 12 T cell receptor beta chains came from one sample sequenced in a study of radiotherapy plus CTLA-4 blockade in lung cancer. Sequencing was performed with immunoSEQ multiplex PCR; in TCRdb, only in-frame clones are kept and a portion is missing. The sample shows over 100,000 clones, 81% of them seen only once. The starting material was peripheral blood, obtained from a patient treated with radiotherapy plus ipilimumab. All receptors come from a human donor with non-small cell lung cancer that progressed on radiotherapy plus ipilimumab. Some clones in this sample may be carry-over from other donors' samples.

The chain is built from TRBV19 and TRBJ2-1, with 7 bases aligning to TRBD1. The germline V gene has CDR1 LNHDA and CDR2 SQIVND (reference sequence). The CDR3 consists of 14 residues. V shed 8 bases, J shed 0 bases, and the junction held 4 bases outside the gene matches. DNA of the CDR3: TGTGCCAGTCACTACAGGGGCTCCTACAATGAGCAGTTCTTC. This translates into CASHYRGSYNEQFF. The entire variable domain, with the rest obtained from reference TRBV19 and TRBJ2-1, is as follows: DGGITQSPKYLFRKEGQNVTLSCEQNLNHDAMYWYRQDPGQGLRLIYYSQIVNDFQKGDIAEGYSVSREKKESFPLTVTSAQKNPTAFYLCASHYRGSYNEQFFGPGTRLTVL.

This chain joins TRBV11-1 and TRBJ2-7; D remains ambiguous. Germline-derived CDR1 and CDR2 are SGHAT and FQDESV (reference sequence). This CDR3 has 14 amino acids. V was clipped by 3 bases and J by 0 bases, with 9 bases between them. The chain's CDR3 is CASSLAYSSYEQYF. Written as DNA, the CDR3 is TGTGCCAGCAGCTTGGCTTACAGCTCCTACGAGCAGTACTTC.

The J gene is TRBJ1-1, the V gene TRBV21-1; TRBD1 is the table's D call, not checked against the DNA. TRBV21-1 is a known pseudogene. This CDR3 contains 15 residues. The CDR3 bases are TGTGCCAGCAGCAAAGAGGCACAGGTGAACACTGAAGCTTTCTTT. It encodes CASSKEAQVNTEAFF.

This clone was picked up one time. This chain uses TRBV29-1 with TRBJ2-3; possible D gene TRBD1, 7 bases. Deletions cut 6 bases from V and 1 base from J, with 17 bases between. Germline CDR1 is SQVTM and CDR2 is ANQGSEA. The CDR3 contains 15 residues. The DNA of the CDR3 is TGCAGCGTGGAGGGGGCGTGGAGGGGCACAGATACGCAGTATTTT. Amino acids: CSVEGAWRGTDTQYF.

V usage is TRBV28 and J usage is TRBJ1-3; no clear D gene. This CDR3 region has 16 residues. Germline CDR1 reads MDHEN; CDR2 reads SYDVKM. The germline V and J ends were trimmed by 6 bases and 3 bases, with 18 bases remaining between them. CDR3 residues: CASRFRTENYGNTIYF. CDR3 in DNA: TGTGCCAGCAGGTTTCGGACGGAGAACTATGGAAACACCATATATTTT.

The chain employs TRBV4-1 and TRBJ2-1, with 7 bases aligning to TRBD2. Germline loops: CDR1 MGHRA, CDR2 YSYEKL. The CDR3 spans 15 residues. V trimming: 2 bases; J trimming: 3 bases; junction bases outside the gene matches: 4. Written as DNA, the CDR3 is TGCGCCAGCAGCCAACGACTAGCTATCTACAATGAGCAGTTCTTC. Translated: CASSQRLAIYNEQFF.

The rearrangement uses TRBV19 and TRBJ2-3, with 10 bases fitting TRBD2. The CDR3 totals 17 residues. The trim removed 3 bases at V and 6 bases at J, leaving 12 bases unmatched. From germline, CDR1 is LNHDA and CDR2 SQIVND (reference sequence). CDR3 amino acids: CASSILLAGGRRDTQYF. In nucleotides, the CDR3 is TGTGCCAGTAGTATCCTCTTAGCGGGGGGACGTCGGGATACGCAGTATTTT. Filled out from reference TRBV19 and TRBJ2-3, the complete variable domain reads DGGITQSPKYLFRKEGQNVTLSCEQNLNHDAMYWYRQDPGQGLRLIYYSQIVNDFQKGDIAEGYSVSREKKESFPLTVTSAQKNPTAFYLCASSILLAGGRRDTQYFGPGTRLTVL.

The chain combines TRBV6-1 with TRBJ1-5; maybe TRBD1 (5 bases). This CDR3 contains 12 residues. Germline loops: CDR1 MNHNS, CDR2 SASEGT. V was shortened by 4 bases and J by 6 bases, with 7 bases between the two germline ends. The CDR3 here is CASSGDGQPQHF. In DNA, the CDR3 is TGTGCCAGCAGTGGGGACGGTCAGCCCCAGCATTTT.

The rearrangement uses TRBV11-3 and TRBJ2-1, with D perhaps matching TRBD1 (6 bases). With 5 bases removed from V and 1 base from J, the gap between germline ends came to 12 bases. Per the germline V gene, CDR1 is SGHNT and CDR2 is YENEEA. The CDR3 consists of 15 residues. The CDR3 reads CASSRTGNSYNEQFF. The CDR3 bases are TGTGCCAGCAGCCGAACAGGGAATTCCTACAATGAGCAGTTCTTC. Full variable domain (remainder filled in from reference TRBV11-3 and TRBJ2-1): EAGVVQSPRYKIIEKKQPVAFWCNPISGHNTLYWYLQNLGQGPELLIRYENEEAVDDSQLPKDRFSAERLKGVDSTLKIQPAELGDSAVYLCASSRTGNSYNEQFFGPGTRLTVL.

The chain employs TRBV28 and TRBJ1-6; perhaps TRBD1 as D (5 bases). V lost 4 bases to trimming and J lost 10 bases, with 17 bases between them. The CDR3 contains 15 residues. CDR1 and CDR2 (germline): MDHEN, SYDVKM. The chain's CDR3 is CASSSFGRERSPLHF. CDR3 coding DNA: TGTGCCAGCAGTTCCTTCGGCAGGGAGAGATCACCCCTCCACTTT.

The V call is TRBV4-2, the J call TRBJ1-6, with TRBD1 matching over 7 bases. The germline V gene encodes CDR1 LGHNA and CDR2 YNFKEQ. J lost 2 bases, V lost 3 bases, and 4 bases had no gene match. This CDR3 spans 16 amino acids. The CDR3 loop is CASSQRDRTYNSPLHF. DNA of the CDR3: TGTGCCAGCAGCCAGAGGGACAGAACCTATAATTCACCCCTCCACTTT.

This chain joins TRBV6-5 and TRBJ1-4; 7 nucleotides line up with TRBD1. The CDR3 runs to 14 residues. Trimming at V came to 2 bases and at J to 8 bases, leaving 5 bases not matched to a gene. Germline values: CDR1 MNHEY, CDR2 SVGAGI. CDR3 amino acids: CASSYVTGSEKLFF. The CDR3 coding sequence is TGTGCCAGCAGTTACGTGACAGGGTCCGAAAAACTGTTTTTT.